This entry describes one T cell receptor (beta chain). Antigen specificity is unknown. This sample was taken from a study of early T cells in non-severe SARS-CoV-2 infection. On the study more broadly: It was bulk RNA from unsorted whole blood that was sequenced, and the chains were unpaired.

Germline trimming cut 3 bases from V and 2 bases from J; bases unmatched to any gene: 5. Germline V CDR1 and CDR2: KGHSH, LQKENI. This CDR3 comprises 16 residues. The TCR library protocol was used to attach unique molecular identifiers. These identifiers were attached to individual cDNA molecules. From the 5' RACE reads, TCRdb called clonotypes with MiXCR, one entry per CDR3 protein. Among around 70,000 distinct CDR3 sequences listed, less than 9.5% were seen once. Broader study findings: Matches to VDJdb favored anti-spike CD8 responses and missed private and CD4 specificities.

The chain is built from TRBV18 and TRBJ2-1; 9 bases fit TRBD1. The TCR sequence derives from an adult who was a healthcare worker with PCR-confirmed SARS-CoV-2 infection or an uninfected control (not recorded which). Sequenced material: whole blood. CDR3 nucleotide sequence: TGTGCCAGCTCACCTTTGACAGGGGGAGCCTACAATGAGCAGTTCTTC. Residues: CASSPLTGGAYNEQFF.